What follows is one TCR beta chain and its context. With 60 Vbeta and 13 Jbeta primers, the PCR was carried out. Repertoires were generated with immunoSEQ multiplex PCR, while TCRdb's copy carries only in-frame clones and drops some. The sample contains about 120,000 clones, about 80% of which appear only once. V lost 5 bases, J lost 7 bases, and 11 bases lay in between. Germline CDR1 is SGHVS and CDR2 is FNYEAQ. This CDR3 is built from 13 residues. This entry is derived from a study of cytomegalovirus exposure and HLA in healthy donors. The rearrangement links TRBV7-6 to TRBJ2-2; possible D gene TRBD2, 5 bases. The sample was PBMCs. This clonotype was sampled from a female donor in good health and CMV-seronegative. This CDR3 is CASSPKEGGELFF. DNA for the CDR3: TGTGCCAGCAGCCCTAAAGAGGGCGGGGAGCTGTTTTTT.